A single sample is the source of the 25 T cell receptor beta chains below, sequenced in a study of blood T cell repertoires in COVID-19. The method was immunoSEQ multiplex PCR; TCRdb's version includes in-frame clones alone and lacks a portion of them. The sample includes 330,000 or so clones, over 75% of them seen just once. The specimen sequenced was PBMCs or T cells enriched from blood (not recorded which). Receptors were obtained from a man aged 25-40 years who had recovered from COVID-19.

This chain joins TRBV29-1 and TRBJ2-1; 8 bases map to TRBD1. V dropped 3 bases and J dropped 6; count of bases not matched to a gene: 4. This CDR3 comprises 13 residues. Looked up from germline, CDR1 is SQVTM and CDR2 is ANQGSEA. CDR3 amino acids: CSVEGQVGNEQFF. CDR3 bases: TGCAGCGTTGAGGGACAGGTGGGCAATGAGCAGTTCTTC.

Only a few counts were recorded for this clone. The gene calls are TRBV30 and TRBJ1-6; 8 bases agree with TRBD1. The CDR3 loop spans 12 amino acids. Germline-derived CDR1 and CDR2 are GTSNPN and SVGIG (reference sequence). V trimming: 4 bases; J trimming: 9 bases; junction bases outside the gene matches: 2. DNA of the CDR3: TGTGCCTGGACAGGGGGCCCTTCACCCCTCCACTTT. It yields the protein CAWTGGPSPLHF.

The chain has TRBV28 and TRBJ1-5; 7 bases match TRBD1. Germline V gene data show CDR1 as MDHEN and CDR2 as SYDVKM. The CDR3 is 15 residues long. V shed 8 bases and J 2 bases; nucleotides not matched to a gene: 9. DNA of the CDR3: TGTGCCAGCGAAGGGGGCTATTCGGGCAATCAGCCCCAGCATTTT. This codes for CASEGGYSGNQPQHF.

This clone has a single count. The V call is TRBV11-1, the J call TRBJ1-1; perhaps TRBD1 as D (6 bases). Germline CDR1 and CDR2: SGHAT and FQDESV (reference sequence). The CDR3 has 13 amino acids. The V end was cut by 4 bases, the J end by 4 bases, with 10 bases between. CDR3: CASSSDRSTEAFF. The CDR3 region has the DNA TGTGCCAGCAGCTCCGACAGGAGCACTGAAGCTTTCTTT. Filled out from reference TRBV11-1 and TRBJ1-1, the complete variable domain reads EAEVAQSPRYKITEKSQAVAFWCDPISGHATLYWYRQILGQGPELLVQFQDESVVDDSQLPKDRFSAERLKGVDSTLKIQPAELGDSAMYLCASSSDRSTEAFFGQGTRLTVV.

The V call is TRBV28, the J call TRBJ1-3; D perhaps matches TRBD1 (6 bases). The ends were cut back, 5 bases at V and 0 bases at J, with 14 bases in the middle. CDR1 is MDHEN and CDR2 is SYDVKM in the germline V gene. There are 16 residues in the CDR3. For the CDR3, the DNA is TGTGCCAGCAGTATCCCAATACAGGGCTCTGGAAACACCATATATTTT. Translation: CASSIPIQGSGNTIYF.

The chain has TRBV28 and TRBJ2-7; 8 bases are shared with TRBD1. The CDR3 runs 15 residues. Trimming cost V 3 bases and J 6 bases; bases outside gene matches: 10. In germline, CDR1 is MDHEN, CDR2 SYDVKM. The CDR3 sequence is CASSLSRDRGSEQYF. The DNA for the CDR3 is TGTGCCAGCAGTTTGTCCCGAGACAGGGGTAGCGAGCAGTACTTC.

The V and J genes are TRBV2 and TRBJ1-6; perhaps TRBD1 as D (6 bases). The CDR3 is 15 amino acids. Per the germline V gene, CDR1 is SNHLY and CDR2 is FYNNEI. V gave up 1 base and J gave up 7 bases, with 11 bases separating them. The CDR3 spells CASSEGGGRNSPLHF. The CDR3 nucleotides are TGTGCCAGCAGTGAAGGCGGGGGGCGGAATTCACCCCTCCACTTT.

The rearrangement links TRBV7-2 to TRBJ2-7; TRBD2 matches 10 bases. Per the germline V gene, CDR1 is SGHTA and CDR2 is FQGNSA. The CDR3 is 17 amino acids. After removal of 5 bases from V and 0 bases from J, the junction contained 10 bases not matched to a gene. The CDR3 loop reads CASSLFPGLAVSYEQYF. In DNA, the CDR3 is TGTGCCAGCAGCCTATTTCCCGGACTAGCGGTCTCCTACGAGCAGTACTTC.

The chain carries TRBV27 and TRBJ1-5; TRBD1 matches 7 bases. With 2 bases clipped from V and 6 bases from J, the junction kept 7 bases outside the gene matches. The CDR3 runs 15 residues. CDR1 is MNHEY and CDR2 is SMNVEV in the germline V gene (reference sequence). The CDR3 nucleotides read TGTGCCAGCAGTTTAAAGTCAGGGGGGCTTCAGCCCCAGCATTTT. Protein: CASSLKSGGLQPQHF.

The chain is built from TRBV5-1 and TRBJ2-3; 13 nucleotides agree with TRBD2. CDR1 and CDR2 (germline): SGHRS, YFSETQ. The CDR3 covers 16 residues. V was pared by 0 bases and J by 6 bases, with 4 bases of the junction left unmatched. CDR3 region: CASSLGTSGGGDTQYF. In DNA, the CDR3 is TGCGCCAGCAGCTTGGGGACTAGCGGGGGAGGGGATACGCAGTATTTT.

This rearrangement joins TRBV5-1 to TRBJ2-3; D remains ambiguous. This CDR3 is built from 15 residues. V shed 1 base and J shed 1 base, with 10 bases lying between them. In germline, CDR1 is SGHRS, CDR2 YFSETQ. CDR3 protein: CASSLRGLGTDTQYF. The CDR3 DNA reads as TGCGCCAGCAGCTTGAGAGGTTTGGGCACAGATACGCAGTATTTT.

J is TRBJ1-1 and V is TRBV6-5; 7 bases are a match to TRBD1. V trimming: 7 bases; J trimming: 4 bases; junction bases outside the gene matches: 12. The length of the CDR3 is 15 residues. The V gene's germline CDR1 is MNHEY and CDR2 SVGAGI. The CDR3 DNA sequence: TGTGCCAGCAAGACTACAGGGGCCGGGGGCACTGAAGCTTTCTTT. Protein sequence: CASKTTGAGGTEAFF.

The rearrangement links TRBV3-1 (or the pseudogene TRBV3-2) to TRBJ2-7, with D unresolved. The CDR3 runs 11 residues. Germline CDR1 reads LGHDT; CDR2 reads YNNKEL (reference sequence). Trimming pared 4 bases from V and 4 bases from J, leaving 5 bases between. CDR3 sequence reads: CASSLVYEQYF. The DNA of the CDR3 is TGTGCCAGCAGCCTCGTTTACGAGCAGTACTTC.

V is TRBV13 and J is TRBJ2-1, with TRBD2 matching over 9 bases. This CDR3 region has 15 residues. Germline CDR1 PRHDT, CDR2 FYEKMQ (reference sequence). V shed 5 bases, J shed 0 bases, and the junction held 2 bases outside the gene matches. CDR3 nucleotide sequence: TGTGCCAGCAGCCGTAGCGGGAGCTCCTACAATGAGCAGTTCTTC. It specifies CASSRSGSSYNEQFF.

The genes are TRBV27 and TRBJ1-6; D may be TRBD1 (6 bases). V was clipped by 5 bases and J by 7 bases, with 15 bases between them. CDR1 MNHEY and CDR2 SMNVEV come from the germline V gene (reference sequence). The CDR3 contains 15 residues. CDR3 DNA: TGTGCCAGCAGTGCCCCGGGACAAACCAATTCACCCCTCCACTTT. Protein sequence: CASSAPGQTNSPLHF.

The chain joins TRBV3-1 (or the pseudogene TRBV3-2) to TRBJ2-7, with D tentatively TRBD2 (6 bases). V lost 2 bases, J lost 1 base, and 15 bases lay in between. Germline assignment: CDR1 LGHDT and CDR2 YNNKEL (reference sequence). CDR3 size: 16 residues. The CDR3 protein is CASSQWRGDLSYEQYF. Here the CDR3 DNA reads TGTGCCAGCAGCCAATGGAGGGGTGACCTATCCTACGAGCAGTACTTC.

This chain uses TRBV5-5 with TRBJ2-2, with a possible D match to TRBD1 (5 bases). The germline V and J ends were trimmed by 3 bases and 3 bases, with 12 bases remaining between them. The CDR3 has 15 amino acids. Looked up from germline, CDR1 is SGHKS and CDR2 is YYEKEE (reference sequence). CDR3 sequence: CASSWGQGHTGELFF. In DNA, the CDR3 is TGTGCCAGCAGCTGGGGTCAGGGTCACACCGGGGAGCTGTTTTTT.

The chain carries TRBV3-1 (or the pseudogene TRBV3-2) and TRBJ1-6; 11 positions match TRBD1. This CDR3 contains 16 residues. Trimming cost V 2 bases and J 8 bases; bases outside gene matches: 5. Germline loops: CDR1 LGHDT, CDR2 YNNKEL (reference sequence). The CDR3 DNA follows: TGTGCCAGCAGCCAACCCCGGGACAGGGGGGATTCACCCCTCCACTTT. Translated, it gives CASSQPRDRGDSPLHF.

The rearrangement joins TRBV5-1 to TRBJ2-1; possible D gene TRBD2, 6 bases. This CDR3 is built from 15 residues. V gave up 1 base and J gave up 3 bases, with 11 bases separating them. Germline V lookup: CDR1 SGHRS, CDR2 YFSETQ. The CDR3 coding sequence is TGCGCCAGCAGCTTGCTAGCGAGGAGCTACAATGAGCAGTTCTTC. Its protein product is CASSLLARSYNEQFF.

V gene TRBV7-9 combines with J gene TRBJ2-2, with D possibly TRBD1 on 5 matching bases. V lost 6 bases and J lost 6, with 8 bases in between. The CDR3 loop spans 12 amino acids. CDR1 and CDR2 (germline): SEHNR, FQNEAQ (reference sequence). The CDR3 DNA reads as TGTGCCAGCAGACAGGTTTCCGGGGAGCTGTTTTTT. Its translation is CASRQVSGELFF.

The V gene is TRBV12-3 or TRBV12-4, the J gene TRBJ2-1, with 7 positions matching TRBD1. This CDR3 has 13 amino acids. V was pared by 4 bases and J by 4 bases, with 1 base of the junction left unmatched. The CDR3 nucleotides read TGTGCCAGCAGTTCGACAGGGTACAATGAGCAGTTCTTC. Translation: CASSSTGYNEQFF.

This clone has a single count. J is TRBJ2-2 and V is TRBV3-1 (or the pseudogene TRBV3-2); 7 bases map to TRBD2. CDR1 and CDR2 from the germline V gene are LGHDT and YNNKEL (reference sequence). The CDR3 runs 17 residues. V lost 1 base to trimming and J lost 1 base; unmatched junction nucleotides: 6. The CDR3 sequence is CASSQGLGGGNTGELFF. In DNA, the CDR3 is TGTGCCAGCAGCCAAGGGCTTGGCGGGGGGAACACCGGGGAGCTGTTTTTT.

This rearrangement joins TRBV7-8 to TRBJ1-1; D is unresolved. Germline CDR1 reads SGHVS; CDR2 reads FQNEAQ. V lost 6 bases and J lost 5, with 7 bases in between. The CDR3 has 11 amino acids. CDR3 in amino acids: CASRSITEAFF. The DNA for the CDR3 is TGTGCCAGCAGGTCTATTACTGAAGCTTTCTTT.

V gene TRBV28 combines with J gene TRBJ1-6; TRBD1 agrees at 10 bases. Losses at the gene ends were 7 bases for V and 8 bases for J; bases not matched to a gene: 11. The CDR3 consists of 16 residues. Germline CDR1 MDHEN, CDR2 SYDVKM. CDR3 DNA: TGTGCCAGCACCCCGGGACAGGGGTTCTGGGATTCACCCCTCCACTTT. Protein: CASTPGQGFWDSPLHF.

The V and J genes are TRBV4-1 and TRBJ1-3; D unclear. Germline CDR1 is MGHRA and CDR2 is YSYEKL. Trimming removed 4 bases from V and 4 bases from J, with 11 bases in between. The CDR3 loop spans 14 amino acids. In DNA, the CDR3 is TGCGCCAGCAGCCTGGCATTACCCGGAAACACCATATATTTT. This encodes CASSLALPGNTIYF.